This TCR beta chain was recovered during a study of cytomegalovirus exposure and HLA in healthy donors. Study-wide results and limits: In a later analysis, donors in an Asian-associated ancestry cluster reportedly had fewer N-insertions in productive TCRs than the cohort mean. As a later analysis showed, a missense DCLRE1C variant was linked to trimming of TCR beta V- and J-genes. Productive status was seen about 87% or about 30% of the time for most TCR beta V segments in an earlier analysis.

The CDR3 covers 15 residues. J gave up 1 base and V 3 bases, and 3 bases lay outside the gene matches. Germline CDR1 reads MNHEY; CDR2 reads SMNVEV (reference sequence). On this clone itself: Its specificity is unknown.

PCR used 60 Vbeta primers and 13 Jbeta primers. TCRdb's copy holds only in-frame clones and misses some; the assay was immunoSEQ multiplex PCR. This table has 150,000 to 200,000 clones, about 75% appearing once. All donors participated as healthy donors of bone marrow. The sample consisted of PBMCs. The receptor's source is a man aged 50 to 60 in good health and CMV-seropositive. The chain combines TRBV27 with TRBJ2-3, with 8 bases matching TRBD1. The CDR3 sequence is CASSFTDRGTDTQYF. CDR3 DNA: TGTGCCAGCAGTTTTACGGACAGGGGCACAGATACGCAGTATTTT.